This is a list of T cell receptor beta chains from one sample in a study of blood T cell repertoires in COVID-19. Here immunoSEQ multiplex PCR was the method, and the copy in TCRdb shows in-frame clones only, minus some. The top ten clones hold approximately 0.59% of a sample with 150,000 to 180,000 clones, roughly 89% of them seen once. Sequencing used peripheral blood. The receptors come from a middle-aged man with acute or convalescent COVID-19. The CDR3 runs from the conserved cysteine through the conserved F or W. A D gene is named only where the DNA matches it firmly. Clone size appears in some rows only: once, few, many, or a class for an expanded clone.

clone_size: -; v_call: TRBV6-1; d_call: -; j_call: TRBJ2-5; cdr3_aa: CASSDFWTQYF; cdr3_nt: TGTGCCAGCAGTGATTTCTGGACCCAGTACTTC
clone_size: -; v_call: TRBV13; d_call: -; j_call: TRBJ1-2; cdr3_aa: CASSLRVVDGYTF; cdr3_nt: TGTGCCAGCAGCTTACGGGTAGTAGATGGCTACACCTTC
clone_size: -; v_call: TRBV10-3; d_call: TRBD1; j_call: TRBJ1-5; cdr3_aa: CATTIAGGADQPQHF; cdr3_nt: TGTGCCACGACGATAGCAGGGGGCGCGGATCAGCCCCAGCATTTT
clone_size: -; v_call: TRBV28; d_call: TRBD1; j_call: TRBJ1-2; cdr3_aa: CASRLTGNGYTF; cdr3_nt: TGTGCCAGCAGGCTGACAGGGAATGGCTACACCTTC
clone_size: -; v_call: TRBV6-5; d_call: -; j_call: TRBJ2-2; cdr3_aa: CASSFAGVGTGELFF; cdr3_nt: TGTGCCAGCAGTTTCGCAGGGGTTGGCACCGGGGAGCTGTTTTTT
clone_size: once; v_call: TRBV5-6; d_call: -; j_call: TRBJ1-2; cdr3_aa: CASSLEQVGGYTF; cdr3_nt: TGTGCCAGCAGCTTGGAACAGGTCGGGGGCTACACCTTC
clone_size: -; v_call: TRBV3-1/TRBV3-2; d_call: TRBD1; j_call: TRBJ2-5; cdr3_aa: CASRNSGTGVQETQYF; cdr3_nt: TGTGCCAGCAGGAACTCCGGGACAGGGGTCCAAGAGACCCAGTACTTC
clone_size: -; v_call: TRBV9; d_call: TRBD2; j_call: TRBJ2-1; cdr3_aa: CASSVDGLAGVNEQFF; cdr3_nt: TGTGCCAGCAGCGTAGATGGGCTAGCGGGAGTTAATGAGCAGTTCTTC
clone_size: once; v_call: TRBV7-9; d_call: -; j_call: TRBJ1-3; cdr3_aa: CAREHRDTIYF; cdr3_nt: TGTGCCAGGGAGCACCGGGACACCATATATTTT
clone_size: -; v_call: TRBV30; d_call: TRBD1; j_call: TRBJ2-1; cdr3_aa: CAWNPGGPYNEQFF; cdr3_nt: TGTGCCTGGAACCCAGGGGGCCCCTACAATGAGCAGTTCTTC
clone_size: -; v_call: TRBV19; d_call: TRBD1; j_call: TRBJ1-5; cdr3_aa: CASSGTGGGNQPQHF; cdr3_nt: TGTGCCAGTAGTGGGACAGGAGGAGGAAATCAGCCCCAGCATTTT
clone_size: -; v_call: TRBV6-2/TRBV6-3; d_call: TRBD2; j_call: TRBJ2-3; cdr3_aa: CASSPSGRAPTQYF; cdr3_nt: TGTGCCAGCAGTCCAAGCGGGAGAGCCCCTACGCAGTATTTT
clone_size: -; v_call: TRBV4-3; d_call: TRBD1; j_call: TRBJ2-2; cdr3_aa: CASSQEADRAAGELFF; cdr3_nt: TGCGCCAGCAGCCAAGAAGCCGACAGGGCAGCCGGGGAGCTGTTTTTT
clone_size: once; v_call: TRBV11-3; d_call: TRBD1; j_call: TRBJ2-7; cdr3_aa: CASSSGGEQYF; cdr3_nt: TGTGCCAGCAGCTCAGGGGGCGAGCAGTACTTC
clone_size: once; v_call: TRBV4-1; d_call: -; j_call: TRBJ1-2; cdr3_aa: CASSQDLNTGYGYTF; cdr3_nt: TGCGCCAGCAGCCAAGATCTAAACACGGGCTATGGCTACACCTTC
clone_size: once; v_call: TRBV28; d_call: TRBD1; j_call: TRBJ1-3; cdr3_aa: CASSPSGQVPSGNTIYF; cdr3_nt: TGTGCCAGCAGTCCTTCTGGACAGGTTCCCTCTGGAAACACCATATATTTT
clone_size: -; v_call: TRBV18; d_call: TRBD1; j_call: TRBJ1-1; cdr3_aa: CASSLQGGGYTEAFF; cdr3_nt: TGTGCCAGCTCACTTCAGGGGGGTGGCTACACTGAAGCTTTCTTT
clone_size: -; v_call: TRBV9; d_call: -; j_call: TRBJ1-2; cdr3_aa: CASYHPRSGRTTGDYGYTF; cdr3_nt: TGTGCCAGCTATCACCCCCGCTCTGGGAGGACAACGGGGGACTATGGCTACACCTTC
clone_size: -; v_call: TRBV19; d_call: TRBD1; j_call: TRBJ1-1; cdr3_aa: CASSIGTGWSLNTEAFF; cdr3_nt: TGTGCCAGTAGTATCGGGACAGGGTGGTCTCTGAACACTGAAGCTTTCTTT
clone_size: once; v_call: TRBV7-9; d_call: -; j_call: TRBJ1-1; cdr3_aa: CASRERGTNMNTEAFF; cdr3_nt: TGTGCCAGCAGGGAACGTGGGACAAACATGAACACTGAAGCTTTCTTT
clone_size: -; v_call: TRBV5-4; d_call: -; j_call: TRBJ2-3; cdr3_aa: CASSLDSTSTDTQYF; cdr3_nt: TGTGCCAGCAGCTTGGACAGTACTAGCACAGATACGCAGTATTTT
clone_size: -; v_call: TRBV19; d_call: -; j_call: TRBJ2-1; cdr3_aa: CASSTARANEQFF; cdr3_nt: TGTGCCAGTAGTACGGCCAGGGCCAATGAGCAGTTCTTC
clone_size: -; v_call: TRBV5-1; d_call: -; j_call: TRBJ2-6; cdr3_aa: CASSLVAGAGGANVLTF; cdr3_nt: TGCGCCAGCAGCTTGGTGGCAGGGGCTGGTGGGGCCAACGTCCTGACTTTC
clone_size: -; v_call: TRBV6-5; d_call: TRBD1; j_call: TRBJ1-5; cdr3_aa: CASRQTGGFNQPQHF; cdr3_nt: TGTGCCAGCAGACAGACAGGGGGCTTTAATCAGCCCCAGCATTTT
clone_size: -; v_call: TRBV9; d_call: TRBD1; j_call: TRBJ2-1; cdr3_aa: CASSGLTGTGGTEQFF; cdr3_nt: TGTGCCAGCAGCGGATTGACCGGGACAGGGGGGACTGAGCAGTTCTTC
clone_size: -; v_call: TRBV9; d_call: TRBD2; j_call: TRBJ2-2; cdr3_aa: CARIIAGENTGELFF; cdr3_nt: TGTGCCAGGATTATAGCGGGGGAGAACACCGGGGAGCTGTTTTTT
clone_size: -; v_call: TRBV7-8; d_call: -; j_call: TRBJ1-5; cdr3_aa: CASSPGQENNQPQHF; cdr3_nt: TGTGCCAGCAGCCCTGGACAAGAGAACAATCAGCCCCAGCATTTT
clone_size: -; v_call: TRBV29-1; d_call: TRBD1; j_call: TRBJ2-1; cdr3_aa: CSGTDRGRNEQFF; cdr3_nt: TGCAGCGGAACGGACAGGGGGCGAAATGAGCAGTTCTTC
clone_size: -; v_call: TRBV29-1; d_call: TRBD2; j_call: TRBJ2-3; cdr3_aa: CSVVNGRSLGDTQYF; cdr3_nt: TGCAGCGTTGTAAACGGGAGGTCTCTCGGTGATACGCAGTATTTT
clone_size: -; v_call: TRBV27; d_call: TRBD1; j_call: TRBJ2-5; cdr3_aa: CASRRPGGGGETQYF; cdr3_nt: TGTGCCAGCAGGAGGCCAGGGGGCGGAGGAGAGACCCAGTACTTC
clone_size: -; v_call: TRBV5-1; d_call: TRBD2; j_call: TRBJ2-1; cdr3_aa: CASAPGGSSYNEQFF; cdr3_nt: TGCGCCAGCGCCCCGGGGGGAAGCTCCTACAATGAGCAGTTCTTC
clone_size: -; v_call: TRBV3-1/TRBV3-2; d_call: TRBD1; j_call: TRBJ1-6; cdr3_aa: CASSDRVSDNSPLHF; cdr3_nt: TGTGCCAGCAGCGACAGGGTTTCGGATAATTCACCCCTCCACTTT
clone_size: once; v_call: TRBV5-4; d_call: TRBD2; j_call: TRBJ2-1; cdr3_aa: CASSPGLAGLGEQFF; cdr3_nt: TGTGCCAGCAGCCCGGGACTAGCGGGCTTAGGTGAGCAGTTCTTC
clone_size: -; v_call: TRBV7-3; d_call: -; j_call: TRBJ2-5; cdr3_aa: CASSLGGGDVETQYF; cdr3_nt: TGTGCCAGCAGCTTAGGAGGGGGCGATGTGGAGACCCAGTACTTC
clone_size: -; v_call: TRBV7-2; d_call: -; j_call: TRBJ2-4; cdr3_aa: CASSLSGGAFAKNIQYF; cdr3_nt: TGTGCCAGCAGCTTAAGCGGCGGGGCGTTCGCCAAAAACATTCAGTACTTC
clone_size: -; v_call: TRBV28; d_call: -; j_call: TRBJ2-3; cdr3_aa: CASSFFGRTNTDTQYF; cdr3_nt: TGTGCCAGCAGTTTTTTTGGGAGGACCAACACAGATACGCAGTATTTT
clone_size: -; v_call: TRBV5-5; d_call: TRBD1; j_call: TRBJ2-1; cdr3_aa: CASSLPTGGYNEQFF; cdr3_nt: TGTGCCAGCAGCCTACCGACAGGGGGGTACAATGAGCAGTTCTTC
clone_size: -; v_call: TRBV27; d_call: -; j_call: TRBJ1-6; cdr3_aa: CASSLRSGGTANSPLHF; cdr3_nt: TGTGCCAGCAGCCTGCGGTCCGGGGGTACGGCTAATTCACCCCTCCACTTT
clone_size: -; v_call: TRBV11-2; d_call: -; j_call: TRBJ2-2; cdr3_aa: CASSVPGQNTGELFF; cdr3_nt: TGTGCCAGCAGCGTTCCGGGACAAAACACCGGGGAGCTGTTTTTT
clone_size: -; v_call: TRBV27; d_call: -; j_call: TRBJ2-7; cdr3_aa: CASSPLSAPYEQYF; cdr3_nt: TGTGCCAGCAGTCCGCTTAGCGCACCCTACGAGCAGTACTTC
clone_size: -; v_call: TRBV6-6; d_call: -; j_call: TRBJ2-1; cdr3_aa: CASSYSIGGPQNEQFF; cdr3_nt: TGTGCCAGCAGTTACTCGATCGGGGGGCCCCAGAATGAGCAGTTCTTC